This T cell receptor (beta chain) comes out of a study of shared clonotypes between healthy human individuals. Using immunoSEQ multiplex PCR, the repertoire was profiled, and TCRdb retains in-frame clones only, with some absent. The profile shows about 980,000 clones, about three quarters of them singletons. Turning to this clone: Its antigen is not identified.

Overall study findings and caveats: Memory subsets generally showed lower estimated richness than naive subsets. Shared clonotypes across all four donors exceeded non-shared ones in generation probability.

Material: memory CD4+ T cells sorted from blood. Stated subset: CD45RA-negative fraction. This TCR derives from a man aged 18 to 29 in good health.

CDR3 DNA: TGCGCCAGCAGCCCGAGCGGTTCTGGGGCCAACGTCCTGACTTTC. It encodes CASSPSGSGANVLTF. This chain links TRBV5-1 with TRBJ2-6, with D tentatively TRBD2 (5 bases). The CDR3 is 15 amino acids. In germline, CDR1 is SGHRS, CDR2 YFSETQ. With 4 bases removed from V and 1 base from J, the gap between germline ends came to 9 bases. The full variable domain, its missing parts supplied by reference TRBV5-1 and TRBJ2-6, is KAGVTQTPRYLIKTRGQQVTLSCSPISGHRSVSWYQQTPGQGLQFLFEYFSETQRNKGNFPGRFSGRQFSNSRSEMNVSTLELGDSALYLCASSPSGSGANVLTFGAGSRLTVL.